The 25 T cell receptor beta chains below all came from one sample that was sequenced in a study of a mutant IDH1 vaccine in newly diagnosed glioma. Here immunoSEQ multiplex PCR was the method, and the copy in TCRdb shows in-frame clones only, minus some. The sample records roughly 32,000 clones, 80% being singletons. Time point defined: baseline, week 1 (first vaccination visit). Sample treatment: pre-vaccination baseline after standard-of-care therapy. The sample here was peripheral blood mononuclear cells (PBMCs), taken from a glioma patient treated with radiotherapy, temozolomide or both. All receptors come from a man over 45 with glioma. Some clones in this sample may be carry-over from other donors' samples.

A note on this clone: At one end, the junction sequence differs from germline, possibly due to a read error. The chain couples TRBV4-1 to TRBJ2-7, with TRBD1 matching 8 bases. The CDR3 spans 14 residues. Germline V gene sequence: CDR1 MGHRA, CDR2 YSYEKL. CDR3 residues: CASSQAGQGGVEHF. As DNA, the CDR3 is TGCGCCAGCAGCCAAGCAGGACAGGGAGGAGTTGAGCACTTC.

The chain uses TRBV19 and TRBJ1-6; a weak D match, TRBD1 (5 bases). V lost 4 bases and J lost 7, with 14 bases in between. The CDR3 runs to 15 residues. Germline CDR1 reads LNHDA; CDR2 reads SQIVND (reference sequence). In nucleotides, the CDR3 is TGTGCCAGTAGTACCACGGGACTGAGGAATTCACCCCTCCACTTT. Protein sequence: CASSTTGLRNSPLHF.

V gene TRBV5-1 combines with J gene TRBJ2-7, with 14 bases identical to TRBD2. J gave up 3 bases and V 4 bases, and 9 bases lay outside the gene matches. Germline V gene sequence: CDR1 SGHRS, CDR2 YFSETQ. The CDR3 contains 17 residues. The CDR3: CASSPGLAGGLNYEQYF. CDR3 DNA: TGCGCCAGCAGCCCCGGACTAGCGGGAGGCTTGAACTACGAGCAGTACTTC. Filled out from reference TRBV5-1 and TRBJ2-7, the complete variable domain reads KAGVTQTPRYLIKTRGQQVTLSCSPISGHRSVSWYQQTPGQGLQFLFEYFSETQRNKGNFPGRFSGRQFSNSRSEMNVSTLELGDSALYLCASSPGLAGGLNYEQYFGPGTRLTVT.

The V gene is TRBV2, the J gene TRBJ1-2, with D possibly TRBD1 on 5 matching bases. Germline V gene data show CDR1 as SNHLY and CDR2 as FYNNEI. Trimming removed 6 bases from V and 4 bases from J, with 15 bases in between. CDR3 size: 14 residues. The CDR3 region has the DNA TGTGCCAGCAGAGCTTTCCAGGGTTCCTATGGCTACACCTTC. It yields the protein CASRAFQGSYGYTF.

The chain uses TRBV29-1 and TRBJ1-2; D is possibly TRBD1 (6 bases). The CDR3 consists of 11 residues. Germline V gene sequence: CDR1 SQVTM, CDR2 ANQGSEA. Between the trimmed V and J ends, which lost 4 bases and 6 bases, there was a span of 9 bases. The CDR3 loop reads CSVVGADGYTF. The CDR3 bases are TGCAGCGTTGTGGGGGCGGATGGCTACACCTTC.

This chain uses TRBV9 with TRBJ2-3, with D unresolved. The germline V gene encodes CDR1 SGDLS and CDR2 YYNGEE. V was shortened by 3 bases and J by 1 base, with 18 bases between the two germline ends. The CDR3 runs 17 residues. The CDR3 bases are TGTGCCAGCAGCGCCCGTTCGTTCGTTGACGGCACAGATACGCAGTATTTT. This encodes CASSARSFVDGTDTQYF.

This chain uses TRBV28 with TRBJ1-1; D might be TRBD1 (5 bases). V was clipped by 2 bases and J by 4 bases, with 11 bases between them. Looked up from germline, CDR1 is MDHEN and CDR2 is SYDVKM. The CDR3 extends over 14 amino acids. DNA of the CDR3: TGTGCCAGCAGTTTACCAGGGCGGAGCACTGAAGCTTTCTTT. Encoded protein: CASSLPGRSTEAFF.

The chain uses TRBV6-6 and TRBJ1-5; 8 nucleotides line up with TRBD1. The V gene's germline CDR1 is MNHNY and CDR2 SVGAGI (reference sequence). The CDR3 extends over 15 amino acids. J lost 3 bases, V lost 7 bases, and 8 bases had no gene match. CDR3 residues: CASTETGAHNQPQHF. The CDR3 region has the DNA TGTGCCAGCACTGAGACAGGGGCCCACAATCAGCCCCAGCATTTT.

The chain is built from TRBV2 and TRBJ1-5; 7 bases are shared with TRBD1. Looked up from germline, CDR1 is SNHLY and CDR2 is FYNNEI. Trimming removed 4 bases from V and 5 bases from J; junction bases left unmatched: 8. This CDR3 region has 15 residues. The CDR3 spells CASSGEQGMHQPQHF. In DNA form, the CDR3 reads TGTGCCAGCAGTGGGGAACAGGGGATGCATCAGCCCCAGCATTTT.

This clone has just a few counts. The gene calls are TRBV30 and TRBJ1-4; D not resolved. Trimming removed 1 base at V and 0 bases at J, with 6 bases between. Germline V CDR1 and CDR2: GTSNPN, SVGIG (reference sequence). This CDR3 comprises 14 residues. The CDR3 region has the DNA TGTGCCTGGAGTGGGCGGACAACTAATGAAAAACTGTTTTTT. Translating gives CAWSGRTTNEKLFF. The whole variable domain, filled in from reference TRBV30 and TRBJ1-4, reads SQTIHQWPATLVQPVGSPLSLECTVEGTSNPNLYWYRQAAGRGLQLLFYSVGIGQISSEVPQNLSASRPQDRQFILSSKKLLLSDSGFYLCAWSGRTTNEKLFFGSGTQLSVL.

The chain couples TRBV11-3 to TRBJ2-2; D perhaps matches TRBD1 (5 bases). The CDR3 runs to 14 residues. The germline V and J ends were trimmed by 6 bases and 2 bases, with 10 bases remaining between them. From germline, CDR1 is SGHNT and CDR2 YENEEA. The CDR3 DNA follows: TGTGCCAGCAGTTCAGACAGAAACACCGGGGAGCTGTTTTTT. Protein: CASSSDRNTGELFF.

The chain recombines TRBV6-1 with TRBJ2-7; TRBD2 agrees at 7 bases. Germline V gene lookup returns CDR1 MNHNS and CDR2 SASEGT. This CDR3 region has 14 residues. The trim removed 11 bases at V and 4 bases at J, leaving 14 bases unmatched. The CDR3 protein is CAGRSREGLYEQYF. CDR3 DNA sequence: TGTGCCGGCCGCTCGAGGGAGGGCCTGTACGAGCAGTACTTC.

The rearrangement joins TRBV27 to TRBJ2-3, with D perhaps matching TRBD2 (5 bases). Trimming stripped 4 bases from V and 4 bases from J, with 9 bases between. In germline, CDR1 is MNHEY, CDR2 SMNVEV (reference sequence). The CDR3 is 13 amino acids. Here the CDR3 reads CASSSHGADTQYF. CDR3 in DNA: TGTGCCAGCAGTTCCCACGGGGCAGATACGCAGTATTTT.

This clone was picked up a small number of times. The chain carries TRBV27 and TRBJ1-1; no clear D gene. In germline, CDR1 is MNHEY, CDR2 SMNVEV (reference sequence). CDR3 length: 14 amino acids. With 3 bases removed from V and 5 bases from J, the gap between germline ends came to 13 bases. CDR3 sequence reads: CASSLGRPVTEAFF. The CDR3, as DNA: TGTGCCAGCAGTTTGGGCAGGCCCGTGACTGAAGCTTTCTTT.

The chain recombines TRBV14 with TRBJ2-3, with D perhaps matching TRBD1 (5 bases). Germline assignment: CDR1 SGHDN and CDR2 FVKESK. Deletions cut 3 bases from V and 1 base from J, with 14 bases between. The CDR3 runs 16 residues. The CDR3 spells CASSHFQGRGTDTQYF. In nucleotides, the CDR3 is TGTGCCAGCAGCCATTTTCAGGGCCGGGGCACAGATACGCAGTATTTT.

The rearrangement uses TRBV7-2 and TRBJ1-5, with 7 positions matching TRBD1. Germline lookup yields CDR1 SGHTA and CDR2 FQGNSA. The CDR3 loop spans 15 amino acids. J gave up 6 bases and V 3 bases, and 8 bases lay outside the gene matches. DNA for the CDR3: TGTGCCAGCAGCTTTTCGACAGGGATGGGTCAGCCCCAGCATTTT. Its protein is CASSFSTGMGQPQHF.

The chain is built from TRBV6-6 and TRBJ2-1; the match to TRBD2 covers 8 bases. The CDR3 has 14 residues. Germline V lookup: CDR1 MNHNY, CDR2 SVGAGI (reference sequence). V dropped 8 bases and J dropped 5; count of bases not matched to a gene: 8. The CDR3: CASRRAGGHNEQFF. The CDR3 DNA reads as TGTGCCAGCCGTCGGGCGGGGGGCCACAATGAGCAGTTCTTC.

V is TRBV5-1 and J is TRBJ2-1; TRBD2 matches at 7 bases. From germline, CDR1 is SGHRS and CDR2 YFSETQ. The CDR3 runs 14 residues. Trimming took 4 bases from V and 5 from J; bases not matched to a gene: 6. CDR3 amino acids: CASSPGTTNNEQFF. The CDR3 DNA reads as TGCGCCAGCAGCCCCGGGACTACAAACAATGAGCAGTTCTTC.

V and J are TRBV5-4 and TRBJ2-3; D is unresolved. V was clipped by 3 bases and J by 0 bases, with 8 bases between them. The CDR3 sequence is 14 residues long. The germline V gene has CDR1 SGHNT and CDR2 YYREEE (reference sequence). This chain's CDR3 is CASSSKASTDTQYF. The CDR3 nucleotides are TGTGCCAGCAGCTCGAAAGCGAGCACAGATACGCAGTATTTT. The full variable domain, with the rest looked up from reference TRBV5-4 and TRBJ2-3, is ETGVTQSPTHLIKTRGQQVTLRCSSQSGHNTVSWYQQALGQGPQFIFQYYREEENGRGNFPPRFSGLQFPNYSSELNVNALELDDSALYLCASSSKASTDTQYFGPGTRLTVL.

The chain combines TRBV25-1 with TRBJ2-5, with D perhaps matching TRBD2 (6 bases). The CDR3 is 13 amino acids. The V gene's germline CDR1 is MGHDK and CDR2 SYGVNS. V was cut by 2 bases and J by 5 bases, with 9 bases left in between. Written as DNA, the CDR3 is TGTGCCAGCAGTGAAGCGGGGACGGAGACCCAGTACTTC. Amino acid sequence: CASSEAGTETQYF.

The CDR3 sequence: CSVASHEAFF. CDR3 bases: TGCAGCGTTGCTAGTCATGAAGCTTTCTTT. The chain uses TRBV29-1 and TRBJ1-1; D ambiguous. V gave up 4 bases and J gave up 7 bases, with 7 bases separating them. The CDR3 totals 10 residues. Germline CDR1 is SQVTM and CDR2 is ANQGSEA. The full variable domain, with the rest looked up from reference TRBV29-1 and TRBJ1-1, is SAVISQKPSRDICQRGTSLTIQCQVDSQVTMMFWYRQQPGQSLTLIATANQGSEATYESGFVIDKFPISRPNLTFSTLTVSNMSPEDSSIYLCSVASHEAFFGQGTRLTVV.

The rearrangement uses TRBV5-1 and TRBJ2-1; TRBD2 aligns across 11 bases. Germline trimming cut 3 bases from V and 4 bases from J; bases unmatched to any gene: 6. The CDR3 covers 16 residues. Germline V lookup: CDR1 SGHRS, CDR2 YFSETQ. The CDR3 nucleotides read TGCGCCAGCAGCTCCATAGCGGGAGGGCCATACAATGAGCAGTTCTTC. Its protein product is CASSSIAGGPYNEQFF.

The chain links TRBV2 to TRBJ2-7; weak D call: TRBD2 (5 bases). Germline V gives CDR1 SNHLY, CDR2 FYNNEI. CDR3 size: 16 residues. Between the trimmed V and J ends, which lost 4 bases and 0 bases, there was a span of 16 bases. The CDR3 reads CASSGLVGVNSYEQYF. DNA for the CDR3: TGTGCCAGCAGTGGCCTCGTCGGGGTCAACTCCTACGAGCAGTACTTC.

This sequence joins TRBV6-1 and TRBJ2-7; D uncertain. The CDR3 extends over 14 amino acids. V gave up 4 bases and J gave up 4 bases, with 14 bases separating them. Germline-derived CDR1 and CDR2 are MNHNS and SASEGT. In DNA, the CDR3 is TGTGCCAGCAGTGCGAGGCATACCCTATACGAGCAGTACTTC. Translation: CASSARHTLYEQYF.

J is TRBJ2-1 and V is TRBV5-1, with 10 nucleotides matching TRBD2. The V gene end was trimmed by 0 bases and the J gene end by 6 bases; junction bases not matched to a gene: 3. CDR1 SGHRS and CDR2 YFSETQ come from the germline V gene. The CDR3 runs 15 residues. The DNA for the CDR3 is TGCGCCAGCAGCTTGGAAGGACTAGCGGCCAATGAGCAGTTCTTC. It is translated as CASSLEGLAANEQFF.